One T cell receptor (beta chain) is described in this entry. As yet, its antigen is unknown. Produced via immunoSEQ multiplex PCR; TCRdb's table is partial and in-frame only. The sample yields about 64,000 clones, more than 70% seen once. This specimen comes from a study of memory CD4+ T cells and cytomegalovirus serostatus. Looking at the study overall: Healthy Belgian adult donors included fewer than 10 CMV-positive and some 24 CMV-negative people. Study-wide points: Each of approximately 69 CMV-associated TCRbeta sequences occurred in one to five individuals.

Germline V gene lookup returns CDR1 SGDLS and CDR2 YYNGEE. The V gene end was trimmed by 4 bases and the J gene end by 0 bases; junction bases not matched to a gene: 7. This CDR3 contains 16 residues. Single viable CD3+CD4+CD8-CD45RO+ cells were sorted as the memory CD4+ T cells. CMV serostatus came from serum IgG against pp150, pp28, p38, p52. Sample: memory CD4+ T cells from blood. The receptor was derived from an adult in good health and CMV-seronegative. This chain links TRBV9 with TRBJ1-3; 7 nucleotides align to TRBD1. CDR3 DNA sequence: TGTGCCAGCAGCAGACAGGGTTCACTCTCTGGAAACACCATATATTTT. This encodes CASSRQGSLSGNTIYF.